Shown below are 8 T cell receptor beta chains from a single sample sequenced in a study of blood T cells in healthy people across ages. The authors ran a second PCR of 7 to 11 cycles using a sample-barcoded 5' primer and a J-beta primer mix. TCRdb re-called the 5' RACE reads with MiXCR, one entry per CDR3 protein. The repertoire holds 2 million or so distinct CDR3 sequences, with around half as singletons. The sequencing input was blood. The receptors originated from a middle-aged woman in good health.

The gene calls are TRBV27 and TRBJ1-6, with a tentative D call TRBD1 (5 bases). CDR3 size: 15 residues. The germline CDR1 and CDR2 sequences are MNHEY and SMNVEV (reference sequence). Trimming removed 5 bases from V and 5 bases from J, with 13 bases in between. CDR3 amino acids: CASSRGLGDNSPLHF. The CDR3 bases are TGTGCCAGCAGTCGGGGCTTGGGGGATAATTCACCCCTCCACTTT.

The chain recombines TRBV7-9 with TRBJ2-1; D assignment may be TRBD1 or TRBD2 (5 bases each). Trimming took off 5 bases at V and 9 bases at J, with 23 bases between the two ends. Per the germline V gene, CDR1 is SEHNR and CDR2 is FQNEAQ (reference sequence). The CDR3 has 16 residues. The CDR3 region is CASSPPGDRQLLEQFF. The DNA of the CDR3 is TGTGCCAGCAGCCCCCCCGGGGACCGCCAGTTGCTTGAGCAGTTCTTC.

This clonotype showed up just a few times. The V call is TRBV28, the J call TRBJ2-1; possible D gene TRBD1, 5 bases. In germline, CDR1 is MDHEN, CDR2 SYDVKM. The CDR3 loop spans 14 amino acids. V was pared by 3 bases and J by 8 bases, with 14 bases between. The CDR3 loop is CASSFVRAAHEQFF. The CDR3 DNA sequence: TGTGCCAGCAGTTTCGTCAGGGCGGCACATGAGCAGTTCTTC.

The rearrangement links TRBV20-1 to TRBJ1-6; 9 bases agree with TRBD1. CDR3 size: 16 residues. With 6 bases clipped from V and 0 bases from J, the junction kept 6 bases outside the gene matches. Germline V gene lookup returns CDR1 DFQATT and CDR2 SNEGSKA (reference sequence). The DNA for the CDR3 is TGCAGTGCGCAAAAGGGACAGGGCTCCTATAATTCACCCCTCCACTTT. It specifies CSAQKGQGSYNSPLHF.

The genes are TRBV20-1 and TRBJ1-2; TRBD1 is a possible D gene (5 bases). Trimming removed 4 bases at V and 6 bases at J, with 15 bases between. The CDR3 runs 13 residues. From germline, CDR1 is DFQATT and CDR2 SNEGSKA (reference sequence). The CDR3 coding sequence is TGCAGTGCTACCCCCGGGACCATCAATGGCTACACCTTC. Its protein is CSATPGTINGYTF.

The chain carries TRBV6-6 and TRBJ2-7, with D maybe TRBD1 (5 bases). The germline V gene encodes CDR1 MNHNY and CDR2 SVGAGI (reference sequence). The CDR3 runs 16 residues. V shed 5 bases and J shed 7 bases, with 24 bases lying between them. CDR3 protein: CASSRSDRYQYNEQYF. For the CDR3, the DNA is TGTGCCAGCAGTCGATCCGACAGATACCAGTACAATGAGCAGTACTTC.

Details on this clonotype: The junction does not match germline at one end; this may be a read error. This chain links TRBV29-1 with TRBJ2-5; no reliable D call. The CDR3 covers 12 residues. CDR1 is SQVTM and CDR2 is ANQGSEA in the germline V gene. CDR3 region: CGVEATVDEQYF. Here the CDR3 DNA reads TGCGGCGTTGAGGCCACGGTAGATGAGCAGTACTTC.

This clonotype was counted between two and nine times. This chain links TRBV13 with TRBJ2-7; 11 bases agree with TRBD1. The J call may be faulty, since TRBJ2-5 better matches the DNA end. The germline CDR1 and CDR2 sequences are PRHDT and FYEKMQ (reference sequence). The CDR3 length is 16 residues. CDR3 region: CASSSGTGGDRETQYF. CDR3 nucleotide sequence: TGTGCCAGCAGCTCCGGGACAGGGGGAGATCGGGAGACCCAGTACTTC.